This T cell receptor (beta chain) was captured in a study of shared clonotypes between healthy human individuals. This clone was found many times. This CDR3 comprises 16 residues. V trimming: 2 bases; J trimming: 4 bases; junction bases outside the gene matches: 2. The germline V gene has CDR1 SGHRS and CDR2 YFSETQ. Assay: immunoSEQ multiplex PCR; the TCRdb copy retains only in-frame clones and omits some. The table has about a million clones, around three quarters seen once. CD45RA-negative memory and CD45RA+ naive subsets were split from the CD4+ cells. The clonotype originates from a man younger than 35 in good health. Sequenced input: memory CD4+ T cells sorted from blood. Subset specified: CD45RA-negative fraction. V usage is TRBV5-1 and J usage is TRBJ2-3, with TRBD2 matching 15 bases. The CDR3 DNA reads TGCGCCAGCAGCTTACGGACTAGCGGGGGGGCAGATACGCAGTATTTT. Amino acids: CASSLRTSGGADTQYF.